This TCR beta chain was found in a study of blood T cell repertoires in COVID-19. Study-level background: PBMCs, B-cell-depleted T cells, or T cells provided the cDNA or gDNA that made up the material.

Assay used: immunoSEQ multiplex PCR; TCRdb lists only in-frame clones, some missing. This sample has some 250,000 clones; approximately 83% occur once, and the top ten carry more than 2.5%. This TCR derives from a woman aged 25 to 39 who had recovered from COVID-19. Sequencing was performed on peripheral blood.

CDR3: CAISEGTGGISPLHF. CDR3 DNA: TGTGCCATCAGTGAGGGTACAGGGGGCATTTCACCCCTCCACTTT. The chain uses TRBV10-3 and TRBJ1-6; 9 bases align to TRBD1. The CDR3 runs to 15 residues. V shed 2 bases, J shed 9 bases, and the junction held 5 bases outside the gene matches. CDR1 ENHRY and CDR2 SYGVKD come from the germline V gene.